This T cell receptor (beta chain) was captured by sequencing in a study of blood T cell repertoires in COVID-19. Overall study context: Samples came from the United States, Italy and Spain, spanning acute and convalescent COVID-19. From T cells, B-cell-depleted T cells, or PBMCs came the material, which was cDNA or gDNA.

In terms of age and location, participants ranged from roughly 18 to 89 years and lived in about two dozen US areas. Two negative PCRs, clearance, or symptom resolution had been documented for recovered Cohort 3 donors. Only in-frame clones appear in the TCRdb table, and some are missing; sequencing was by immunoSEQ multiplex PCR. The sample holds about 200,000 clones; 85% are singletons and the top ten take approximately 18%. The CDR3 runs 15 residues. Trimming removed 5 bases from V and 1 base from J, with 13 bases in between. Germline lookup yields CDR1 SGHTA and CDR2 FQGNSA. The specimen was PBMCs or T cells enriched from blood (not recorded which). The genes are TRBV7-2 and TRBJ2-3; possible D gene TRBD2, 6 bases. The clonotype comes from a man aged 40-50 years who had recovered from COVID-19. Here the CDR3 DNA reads TGTGCCAGCAGCCCCTCCGGGAGCCGCACAGATACGCAGTATTTT. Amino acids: CASSPSGSRTDTQYF.